These T cell receptor beta chains were read from a single sample in a study of blood T cell repertoires in COVID-19. Method: immunoSEQ multiplex PCR; TCRdb's copy keeps in-frame clones and lacks some. The repertoire holds 100,000 to 150,000 clones, with 85% as singletons. The sample consisted of peripheral blood. The receptors derive from a woman aged 80 or over with COVID-19, enrolled during active disease. Each CDR3 is given with its conserved first and last residue. The D gene is left open where the match is weak. Rows give clone size only sometimes, using once, few, many, or a class for an expanded clone.

cdr3_nt: TGCGCCAGCAGTACGGGGGATTCCTACAATGAGCAGTTCTTC; cdr3_aa: CASSTGDSYNEQFF; clone_size: -; j_call: TRBJ2-1; v_call: TRBV5-1; d_call: -
cdr3_nt: TGTGCCAGCAGTTACGACAGTTTAAATCAGCCCCAGCATTTT; cdr3_aa: CASSYDSLNQPQHF; clone_size: -; j_call: TRBJ1-5; v_call: TRBV6-2/TRBV6-3; d_call: -
cdr3_nt: TGCGCCAGCAGCCAATACGGGGACACTGAAGCTTTCTTT; cdr3_aa: CASSQYGDTEAFF; clone_size: once; j_call: TRBJ1-1; v_call: TRBV5-1; d_call: -
cdr3_nt: TGTGCCAGCAGCCCGACGGCGAGGTCCGGGACTAGCGGGAGGGCCCTCTTCCACAATGAGCAGTTCTTC; cdr3_aa: CASSPTARSGTSGRALFHNEQFF; clone_size: -; j_call: TRBJ2-1; v_call: TRBV7-8; d_call: TRBD2
cdr3_nt: TGTGCCAGTAGTATACTCAGGGGAGAGACCCAGTACTTC; cdr3_aa: CASSILRGETQYF; clone_size: -; j_call: TRBJ2-5; v_call: TRBV19; d_call: -
cdr3_nt: TGTGCCAGTAGTATCAACAGGGGCCCCAATCAGCCCCAGCATTTT; cdr3_aa: CASSINRGPNQPQHF; clone_size: once; j_call: TRBJ1-5; v_call: TRBV19; d_call: TRBD1
cdr3_nt: TGTGCCAGCAGACCAATGAGACAGGGGGTTTCGACTGGCTACACCTTC; cdr3_aa: CASRPMRQGVSTGYTF; clone_size: -; j_call: TRBJ1-2; v_call: TRBV28; d_call: TRBD1
cdr3_nt: TGCAGCGTCGCTAATGGACAGGGGGTACAAGAGACCCAGTACTTC; cdr3_aa: CSVANGQGVQETQYF; clone_size: -; j_call: TRBJ2-5; v_call: TRBV29-1; d_call: TRBD1
cdr3_nt: TGCGCCAGCAGGCCTCAGACAGGGGGCTCTATGCACACCATATATTTT; cdr3_aa: CASRPQTGGSMHTIYF; clone_size: -; j_call: TRBJ1-3; v_call: TRBV5-1; d_call: TRBD1
cdr3_nt: TGTGCCAGCAGCCGCCGGCTAGCGGGGACCTCCTACAATGAGCAGTTCTTC; cdr3_aa: CASSRRLAGTSYNEQFF; clone_size: -; j_call: TRBJ2-1; v_call: TRBV3-1/TRBV3-2; d_call: TRBD2